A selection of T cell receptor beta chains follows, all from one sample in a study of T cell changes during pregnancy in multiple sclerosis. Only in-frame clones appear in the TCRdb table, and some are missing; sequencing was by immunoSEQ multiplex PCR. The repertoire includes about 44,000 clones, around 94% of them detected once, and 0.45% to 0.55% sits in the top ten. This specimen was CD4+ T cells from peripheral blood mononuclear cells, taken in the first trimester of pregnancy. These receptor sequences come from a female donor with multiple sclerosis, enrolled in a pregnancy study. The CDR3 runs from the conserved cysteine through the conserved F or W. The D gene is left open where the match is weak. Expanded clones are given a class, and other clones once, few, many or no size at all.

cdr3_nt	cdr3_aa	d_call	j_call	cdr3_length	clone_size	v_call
TGTGCCAGTAGTATTTCCGGAACATACAGCTCCTACGAGCAGTACTTC	CASSISGTYSSYEQYF	NA	TRBJ2-7	16	NA	TRBV19
TGTGCCAGCTTCAGGGAAAAACTGTTTTTT	CASFREKLFF	NA	TRBJ1-4	10	NA	TRBV2
TGCAGCGTTGTGACAGCGGAAGCTTTCTTT	CSVVTAEAFF	NA	TRBJ1-1	10	few	TRBV29-1
TGCAGCGTTGACGTAGATCGAAACTATGGCTACACCTTC	CSVDVDRNYGYTF	NA	TRBJ1-2	13	once	TRBV29-1
TGTGCCAGCAGCTTACCGGACAGCTCCTACGAGCAGTACTTC	CASSLPDSSYEQYF	NA	TRBJ2-7	14	NA	TRBV5-4
TGCGCAAGCCGGGGGGGGTCCACAGATACGCAGTATTTT	CASRGGSTDTQYF	TRBD2	TRBJ2-3	13	NA	TRBV5-1
TGTGCCAGCAGCCAAGGGCAGAAGGAAGCTTTCTTT	CASSQGQKEAFF	NA	TRBJ1-1	12	NA	TRBV14
TGTGCCAGCAGTGAATTACAGGCATTTCCCGGGGAGCTGTTTTTT	CASSELQAFPGELFF	NA	TRBJ2-2	15	NA	TRBV25-1
TGTGCCAGCAGTGAAGAAGAGAGGTTCGGGGAAAAACTGTTTTTT	CASSEEERFGEKLFF	NA	TRBJ1-4	15	NA	TRBV6-1
TGTGCCAGCAGGGGGACAGGGGGCGCCGAGCAGTACTTC	CASRGTGGAEQYF	TRBD1	TRBJ2-7	13	NA	TRBV2
TGCGCCAGCAGCTTGGCCATTGCGGGGAGCACAGATACGCAGTATTTT	CASSLAIAGSTDTQYF	NA	TRBJ2-3	16	NA	TRBV5-1
TGTGCCACCAGCAGAGAGCCGGGACAGCTAGGCTACGAGCAGTACTTC	CATSREPGQLGYEQYF	TRBD1	TRBJ2-7	16	NA	TRBV15
TGTGCCAGCAGCGGGGGGGGCCCCGGTTACAATGAGCAGTTCTTC	CASSGGGPGYNEQFF	NA	TRBJ2-1	15	NA	TRBV9
TGTGCCAGCAGCCAAGCGAGGGAGGGTTCACCCCTCCACTTT	CASSQAREGSPLHF	NA	TRBJ1-6	14	NA	TRBV4-2
TGTGCCAGCAGTTACTCGGCGGTTAGTGGCTACACCTTC	CASSYSAVSGYTF	NA	TRBJ1-2	13	few	TRBV6-5
TGCGCCAGCAGCTTGGGGACAAACACAATCTACAATGAGCAGTTCTTC	CASSLGTNTIYNEQFF	NA	TRBJ2-1	16	NA	TRBV5-1
TGTGCCAGCAGCTTAGTTCCAGGGCAGCCCCAGCATTTT	CASSLVPGQPQHF	NA	TRBJ1-5	13	NA	TRBV11-2
TGTGCCTGGAGCCGATGGGGGCTGGGTGGCTACACCTTC	CAWSRWGLGGYTF	NA	TRBJ1-2	13	NA	TRBV30
TGTGCCAGCAGCCTGACTAGTGAGAGCACAGATACGCAGTATTTT	CASSLTSESTDTQYF	NA	TRBJ2-3	15	NA	TRBV6-1
TGTGCCAGCAGTTCACGCAGGCGGGGCACCGGGGAGCTGTTTTTT	CASSSRRRGTGELFF	NA	TRBJ2-2	15	NA	TRBV9
TGTGCCGGGAAACTAGCGGGGGGGACGTTGGGCGAGCAGTACTTC	CAGKLAGGTLGEQYF	TRBD2	TRBJ2-7	15	NA	TRBV2
TGTGCCAGCAGTGAAATGGGGACTTCGAACACTGAAGCTTTCTTT	CASSEMGTSNTEAFF	NA	TRBJ1-1	15	NA	TRBV6-1
TGTGCCAGCAGCTGCAACAGGACAGGCTTCCTCTACACCTTC	CASSCNRTGFLYTF	NA	TRBJ1-2	14	NA	TRBV21-1
TGCGCCAGCAGCTTGGGGACACCCGCGAGCTCCTATAATTCACCCCTCCACTTT	CASSLGTPASSYNSPLHF	NA	TRBJ1-6	18	once	TRBV5-1
TGTGCCAGCAGCCCAGTAAGTTGGGGCGCGGAAACTGAAGCTTTCTTT	CASSPVSWGAETEAFF	NA	TRBJ1-1	16	once	TRBV7-6
TGTGCCAGCAGCCAACCCTTCTACGAGCAGTACTTC	CASSQPFYEQYF	NA	TRBJ2-7	12	NA	TRBV14
TGTGCCAGCTCACCGGGACAGGCCCATCTAGGGAACACTGAAGCTTTCTTT	CASSPGQAHLGNTEAFF	TRBD1	TRBJ1-1	17	NA	TRBV18
TGTGCCAGCAGTTTCCTAGTTCTTCGCAATGAGCAGTTCTTC	CASSFLVLRNEQFF	NA	TRBJ2-1	14	NA	TRBV27
TGTGCCTGGACCGAGCCGGGGGGACACAAAGCTTTCTTT	CAWTEPGGHKAFF	NA	TRBJ1-1	13	NA	TRBV30
TGTGCCAGCAGCGTAGCTCTCCTAGCGGGGGACGGGGAGCTGTTTTTT	CASSVALLAGDGELFF	TRBD2	TRBJ2-2	16	NA	TRBV9
TGTGCCAGCAGCTTGTATACAGGGGCCTATGGCTACACCTTC	CASSLYTGAYGYTF	TRBD1	TRBJ1-2	14	NA	TRBV5-5
TGTGCCAGCAGTCAACAGGGGACCGCACACACTGAAGCTTTCTTT	CASSQQGTAHTEAFF	TRBD1	TRBJ1-1	15	NA	TRBV6-6
TGTGCCAGTAATCTCCGGTCAACTGGAAACACCATATATTTT	CASNLRSTGNTIYF	NA	TRBJ1-3	14	NA	TRBV19
TGTGCCAGCAGCTTAATGGCAGGGGTCTCCACTGAAGCTTTCTTT	CASSLMAGVSTEAFF	NA	TRBJ1-1	15	NA	TRBV5-4
TGTGCCAGCAGTTTACAGGGGGCGCTTGGAAACACCATATATTTT	CASSLQGALGNTIYF	TRBD1	TRBJ1-3	15	NA	TRBV6-5
TGTGCCAGTAGTATAGATGGGCAGAAAGGCTATGGCTACACCTTC	CASSIDGQKGYGYTF	NA	TRBJ1-2	15	NA	TRBV19
TGTGCCAGCAGTTCAGGGACAGGGGACTATGGCTACACCTTC	CASSSGTGDYGYTF	TRBD1	TRBJ1-2	14	once	TRBV27
TGTGCCAGCTCACCTATAGGACAGGGTTTCAATGAGCAGTTCTTC	CASSPIGQGFNEQFF	TRBD1	TRBJ2-1	15	NA	TRBV18
TGCGCCAGCAGCTTGACAGGGGGCGGAAACTCTGGAAACACCATATATTTT	CASSLTGGGNSGNTIYF	TRBD1	TRBJ1-3	17	NA	TRBV5-1
TGTGCCAGTAGTAGGATCTGGACAGGGGGCTCTGGCTACACCTTC	CASSRIWTGGSGYTF	TRBD1	TRBJ1-2	15	NA	TRBV19
TGTGCCAGCAGCCCAGGAGGCTCGAACACCGGGGAGCTGTTTTTT	CASSPGGSNTGELFF	NA	TRBJ2-2	15	NA	TRBV9
TGTGCCATCAGTGAGGGGACAGGGGGCCCCCGGGTGGCCCAGTACTTC	CAISEGTGGPRVAQYF	TRBD1	TRBJ2-5	16	NA	TRBV10-3
TGTGCCAGCAGCTTCGAGCGGGGGTCTAGCGGGGAGCTGTTTTTT	CASSFERGSSGELFF	TRBD2	TRBJ2-2	15	NA	TRBV7-2